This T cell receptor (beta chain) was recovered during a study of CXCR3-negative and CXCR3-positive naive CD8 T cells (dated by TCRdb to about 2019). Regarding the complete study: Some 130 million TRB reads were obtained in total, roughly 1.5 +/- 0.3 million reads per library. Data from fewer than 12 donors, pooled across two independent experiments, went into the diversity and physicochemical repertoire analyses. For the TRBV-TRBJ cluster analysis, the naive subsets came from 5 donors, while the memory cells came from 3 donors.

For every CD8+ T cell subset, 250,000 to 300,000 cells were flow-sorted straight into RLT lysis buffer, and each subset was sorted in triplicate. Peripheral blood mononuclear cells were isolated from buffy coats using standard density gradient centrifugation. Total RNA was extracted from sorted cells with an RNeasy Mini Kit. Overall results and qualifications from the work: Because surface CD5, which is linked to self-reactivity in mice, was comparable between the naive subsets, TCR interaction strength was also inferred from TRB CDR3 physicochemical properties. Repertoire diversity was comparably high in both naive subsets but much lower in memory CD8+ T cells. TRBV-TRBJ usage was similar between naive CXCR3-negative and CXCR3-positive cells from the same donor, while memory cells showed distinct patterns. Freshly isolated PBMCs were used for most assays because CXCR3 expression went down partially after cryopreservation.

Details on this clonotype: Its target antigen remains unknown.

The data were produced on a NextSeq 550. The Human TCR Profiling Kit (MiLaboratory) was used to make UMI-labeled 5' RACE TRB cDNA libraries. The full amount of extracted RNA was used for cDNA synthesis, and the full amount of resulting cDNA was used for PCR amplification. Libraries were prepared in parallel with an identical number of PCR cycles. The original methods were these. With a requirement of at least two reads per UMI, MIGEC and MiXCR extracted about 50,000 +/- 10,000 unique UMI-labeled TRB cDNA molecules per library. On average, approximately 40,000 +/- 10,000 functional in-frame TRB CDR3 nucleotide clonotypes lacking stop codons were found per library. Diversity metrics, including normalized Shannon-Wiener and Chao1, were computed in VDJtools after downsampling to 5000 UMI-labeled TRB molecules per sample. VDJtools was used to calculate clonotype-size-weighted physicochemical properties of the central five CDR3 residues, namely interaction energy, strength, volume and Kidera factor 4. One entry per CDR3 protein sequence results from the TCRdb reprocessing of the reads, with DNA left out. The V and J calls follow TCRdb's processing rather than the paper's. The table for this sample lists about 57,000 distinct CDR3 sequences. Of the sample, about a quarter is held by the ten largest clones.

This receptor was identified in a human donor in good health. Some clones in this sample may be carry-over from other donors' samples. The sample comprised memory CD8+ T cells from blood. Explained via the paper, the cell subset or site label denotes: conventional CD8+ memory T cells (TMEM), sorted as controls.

The CDR3 reads CASSEIDSFTYEQYF. This sequence uses TRBV6-1 and TRBJ2-7; the D gene TCRdb calls, TRBD1, cannot be checked with no DNA. The germline V gene sets CDR1 to MNHNS and CDR2 to SASEGT. The CDR3 runs 15 residues from the cysteine to the phenylalanine. The DNA is unrecorded.